The rows below give T cell receptor beta chains drawn from one sample of a study of HIV-infected children after antiretroviral therapy interruption. TCRdb reanalysed the 3' RACE reads using MiXCR and keeps one entry per CDR3 protein. The table lists over 7,000 distinct CDR3 sequences, approximately 15% of them singletons. Here the sequenced sample was CD45RO+ CD8+ T cells from PBMCs, pooled from several time points, taken from a donor given antiretroviral therapy, either interrupted or continuous. Receptor source: a pool of human donors with HIV. CDR3s include the opening cysteine and the closing phenylalanine or tryptophan. Each record gives: J gene, clone size, D gene, V gene, CDR3 protein, CDR3 DNA. D genes are given only for firm matches. Clone sizes are shown as how often the clone was seen (once, few, many) or a class if it is expanded.

j_call: TRBJ1-5; clone_size: many; d_call: .; v_call: TRBV21-1; cdr3_aa: CASSTTYRASGQPQHF; cdr3_nt: TGTGCCAGCAGCACAACATACAGGGCTTCAGGTCAGCCCCAGCATTTT
j_call: TRBJ2-3; clone_size: medium-sized; d_call: TRBD2; v_call: TRBV4-2; cdr3_aa: CASSQKGLLAENTDTQYF; cdr3_nt: TGTGCCAGCAGCCAGAAGGGTTTACTAGCGGAGAACACAGATACGCAGTATTTT
j_call: TRBJ1-2; clone_size: hyperexpanded; d_call: .; v_call: TRBV6-5; cdr3_aa: CASRVGAEGYTF; cdr3_nt: TGTGCCAGCAGGGTGGGGGCCGAGGGCTACACCTTC
j_call: TRBJ2-3; clone_size: many; d_call: TRBD2; v_call: TRBV7-9; cdr3_aa: CATLNPGTSGRTDTQYF; cdr3_nt: TGTGCCACCCTCAACCCGGGGACTAGCGGGAGGACAGATACGCAGTATTTT
j_call: TRBJ1-5; clone_size: many; d_call: .; v_call: TRBV2; cdr3_aa: CASRELSSYQPQHF; cdr3_nt: TGTGCCAGCAGGGAGCTTTCAAGCTATCAGCCCCAGCATTTT
j_call: TRBJ2-1; clone_size: many; d_call: .; v_call: TRBV7-9; cdr3_aa: CASSSESSIGFEQFF; cdr3_nt: TGTGCCAGCAGCTCTGAATCATCGATTGGTTTTGAGCAGTTCTTC
j_call: TRBJ2-4; clone_size: large; d_call: TRBD1; v_call: TRBV6-1; cdr3_aa: CASEQGAENIQYF; cdr3_nt: TGTGCCAGCGAGCAGGGGGCTGAAAACATTCAGTACTTC
j_call: TRBJ1-1; clone_size: many; d_call: .; v_call: TRBV7-7; cdr3_aa: CASSLDRNTEAFF; cdr3_nt: TGTGCTAGCAGCCTCGACAGAAACACTGAAGCTTTCTTT
j_call: TRBJ2-2; clone_size: many; d_call: .; v_call: TRBV5-1; cdr3_aa: CASSLIGVNTGELFF; cdr3_nt: TGCGCCAGCAGCTTGATAGGGGTGAACACCGGGGAGCTGTTTTTT
j_call: TRBJ2-7; clone_size: medium-sized; d_call: TRBD1; v_call: TRBV11-2; cdr3_aa: CASSLWTGHYEQYF; cdr3_nt: TGTGCCAGCAGCTTGTGGACAGGGCACTACGAGCAGTACTTC
j_call: TRBJ2-2; clone_size: many; d_call: TRBD1; v_call: TRBV6-2/TRBV6-3; cdr3_aa: CASSYSGQLFTGELFF; cdr3_nt: TGTGCCAGCAGTTACTCGGGACAGCTTTTCACCGGGGAGCTGTTTTTT
j_call: TRBJ1-1; clone_size: many; d_call: .; v_call: TRBV4-1; cdr3_aa: CASSQVGSLNTEAFF; cdr3_nt: TGCGCCAGCAGCCAAGTAGGCAGCTTGAACACTGAAGCTTTCTTT
j_call: TRBJ2-1; clone_size: many; d_call: TRBD2; v_call: TRBV2; cdr3_aa: CASSEATSGRGEQFF; cdr3_nt: TGTGCCAGCAGTGAAGCGACTAGCGGGAGAGGTGAGCAGTTCTTC
j_call: TRBJ1-6; clone_size: medium-sized; d_call: .; v_call: TRBV20-1; cdr3_aa: CSARGRNSPLHF; cdr3_nt: TGCAGTGCTAGAGGGAGAAATTCACCCCTCCACTTT
j_call: TRBJ2-3; clone_size: many; d_call: TRBD2; v_call: TRBV13; cdr3_aa: CASNLFTSGNTDTQYF; cdr3_nt: TGTGCCAGCAACTTATTTACTAGCGGCAACACAGATACGCAGTATTTT
j_call: TRBJ2-3; clone_size: many; d_call: TRBD2; v_call: TRBV20-1; cdr3_aa: CSARVGLVAGGPTDTQYF; cdr3_nt: TGCAGTGCTAGAGTTGGCTTAGTAGCGGGAGGGCCGACAGATACGCAGTATTTT
j_call: TRBJ2-3; clone_size: medium-sized; d_call: .; v_call: TRBV7-8; cdr3_aa: CASRTTGASVKPNTDTQYF; cdr3_nt: TGTGCCAGCAGAACTACAGGGGCTAGCGTAAAACCTAACACAGATACGCAGTATTTT
j_call: TRBJ2-5; clone_size: many; d_call: .; v_call: TRBV10-3; cdr3_aa: CAINGGAGGETQYF; cdr3_nt: TGTGCCATCAACGGGGGAGCAGGGGGAGAGACCCAGTACTTC
j_call: TRBJ1-6; clone_size: many; d_call: .; v_call: TRBV11-2; cdr3_aa: CASSLDAGMDSPLHF; cdr3_nt: TGTGCCAGCAGCTTAGACGCGGGGATGGATTCACCCCTCCACTTT
j_call: TRBJ1-3; clone_size: many; d_call: .; v_call: TRBV12-5; cdr3_aa: CASASPSGHGGRNTIYF; cdr3_nt: TGTGCTAGTGCATCACCTTCGGGCCACGGAGGCCGAAACACCATATATTTT
j_call: TRBJ2-1; clone_size: many; d_call: TRBD2; v_call: TRBV6-1; cdr3_aa: CASRSVSGGSSYNEQFF; cdr3_nt: TGTGCCAGCAGGTCCGTGAGCGGGGGGAGCTCCTACAATGAGCAGTTCTTC
j_call: TRBJ2-5; clone_size: many; d_call: TRBD2; v_call: TRBV29-1; cdr3_aa: CSVQGLAAQETQYF; cdr3_nt: TGCAGCGTTCAGGGACTAGCGGCCCAAGAGACCCAGTACTTC
j_call: TRBJ2-2; clone_size: once; d_call: TRBD2; v_call: TRBV29-1; cdr3_aa: CSVVWETSGSGELFF; cdr3_nt: TGCAGCGTTGTATGGGAGACTAGCGGGAGCGGGGAGCTGTTTTTT
j_call: TRBJ1-4; clone_size: many; d_call: .; v_call: TRBV27; cdr3_aa: CASSLGPRVAIEKLFF; cdr3_nt: TGTGCCAGCAGTTTAGGCCCCAGGGTGGCAATTGAAAAACTGTTTTTT
j_call: TRBJ2-7; clone_size: medium-sized; d_call: .; v_call: TRBV13; cdr3_aa: CASSRGTSGVYEQYF; cdr3_nt: TGTGCCAGCAGCCGAGGGACCTCAGGGGTCTACGAGCAGTACTTC
j_call: TRBJ2-1; clone_size: many; d_call: .; v_call: TRBV10-2; cdr3_aa: CASSGNEQFF; cdr3_nt: TGCGCCAGCAGTGGGAATGAGCAGTTCTTC
j_call: TRBJ2-2; clone_size: many; d_call: .; v_call: TRBV20-1; cdr3_aa: CSATPGLLNTGELFF; cdr3_nt: TGCAGCGCCACCCCGGGACTCCTGAACACCGGGGAGCTGTTTTTT
j_call: TRBJ2-3; clone_size: many; d_call: .; v_call: TRBV20-1; cdr3_aa: CSASGDSTDTQYF; cdr3_nt: TGCAGTGCTAGCGGGGACAGCACAGATACGCAGTATTTT